What follows describes a single TCR beta chain. V shed 7 bases and J 1 base; nucleotides not matched to a gene: 14. CDR3 length equals 19 residues. The germline V gene encodes CDR1 MNHEY and CDR2 SMNVEV (reference sequence). These data originate in a study of blood T cell repertoires in COVID-19. Among Cohort 3 donors, those recovered had two negative PCRs, clearance, or symptom resolution. Sequencing used immunoSEQ multiplex PCR; TCRdb keeps in-frame clones, though not all of them. This sample carries roughly 400,000 clones, 80% to 95% of them seen once, and the ten largest clones take about 0.6%. This TCR was sampled from a man aged 18-30 years who had recovered from COVID-19. The chain carries TRBV27 and TRBJ1-6, with 9 positions matching TRBD1. The sequenced sample consisted of PBMCs or T cells enriched from blood (not recorded which). This chain's CDR3 is CASKRGGQGFDSYNSPLHF. The CDR3 DNA follows: TGTGCCAGCAAAAGGGGAGGACAGGGGTTTGATTCCTATAATTCACCCCTCCACTTT.